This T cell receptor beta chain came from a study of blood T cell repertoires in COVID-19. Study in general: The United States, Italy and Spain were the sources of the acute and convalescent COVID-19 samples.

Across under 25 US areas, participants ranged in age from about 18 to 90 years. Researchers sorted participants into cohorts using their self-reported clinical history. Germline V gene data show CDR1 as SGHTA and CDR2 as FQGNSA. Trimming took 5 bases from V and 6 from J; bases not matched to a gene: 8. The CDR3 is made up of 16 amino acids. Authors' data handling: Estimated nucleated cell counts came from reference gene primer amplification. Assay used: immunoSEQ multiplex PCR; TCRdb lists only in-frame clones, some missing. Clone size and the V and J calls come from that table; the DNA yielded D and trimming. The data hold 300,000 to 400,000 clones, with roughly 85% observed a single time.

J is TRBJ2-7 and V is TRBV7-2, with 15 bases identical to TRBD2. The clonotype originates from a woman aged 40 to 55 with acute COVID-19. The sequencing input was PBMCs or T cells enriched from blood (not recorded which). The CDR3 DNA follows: TGTGCCAGCAGCACGGGACTAGCGGGAGGTCTTACCGAGCAGTACTTC. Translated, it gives CASSTGLAGGLTEQYF.